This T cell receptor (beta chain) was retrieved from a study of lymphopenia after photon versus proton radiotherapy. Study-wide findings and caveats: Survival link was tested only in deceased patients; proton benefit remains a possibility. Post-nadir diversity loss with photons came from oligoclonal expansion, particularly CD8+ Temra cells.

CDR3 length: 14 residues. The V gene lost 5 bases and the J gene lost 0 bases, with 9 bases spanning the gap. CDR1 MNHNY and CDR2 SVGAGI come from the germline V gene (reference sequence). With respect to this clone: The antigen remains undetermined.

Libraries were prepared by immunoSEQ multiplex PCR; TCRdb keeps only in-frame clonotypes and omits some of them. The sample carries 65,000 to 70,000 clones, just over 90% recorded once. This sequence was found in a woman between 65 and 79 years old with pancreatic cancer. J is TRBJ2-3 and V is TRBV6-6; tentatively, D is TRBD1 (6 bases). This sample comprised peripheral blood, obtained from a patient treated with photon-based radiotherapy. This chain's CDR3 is CASSRTASTDTQYF. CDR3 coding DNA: TGTGCCAGCAGTCGGACAGCTAGCACAGATACGCAGTATTTT.